The T cell receptor (beta chain) described here comes from a study of cytomegalovirus exposure and HLA in healthy donors. Study-wide results and caveats: Around 18,000 TCR beta sequences were associated with HLA alleles at 0.05 false discovery rate in a later analysis.

13 Jbeta primers and 60 Vbeta primers were used for the PCR. Authors' data handling: Approximately 11 million shared chains were among around 78 million unique TCR beta chains counted in a later analysis. The repertoire was sequenced with immunoSEQ multiplex PCR; TCRdb's copy has only in-frame clones and lacks some. That table furnishes V, J and clone size, whereas the DNA furnished D and trimming. Among about 110,000 clones listed, 74% were seen once. This clone appeared a few times. Its antigen remains unknown. Per the germline V gene, CDR1 is MNHEY and CDR2 is SVGAGI. V was clipped by 6 bases and J by 5 bases, with 13 bases between them. This CDR3 comprises 13 residues.

This TCR was recovered from a man in his thirties or forties in good health and CMV-seropositive. The source material was PBMCs. V gene TRBV6-5 combines with J gene TRBJ1-1, with D possibly matching TRBD1 (6 bases). CDR3: CASRAPGDTEAFF. For the CDR3, the DNA is TGTGCCAGCAGAGCACCAGGGGATACTGAAGCTTTCTTT.